The present entry profiles one T cell receptor beta chain with its context. This entry belongs to a study of STAT5B mutations in CD4+ large granular lymphocyte leukemia. The CDR3 runs 16 residues. CDR1 ENHRY and CDR2 SYGVKD come from the germline V gene. V was clipped by 5 bases and J by 3 bases; unmatched bases: 8. Assay used: immunoSEQ multiplex PCR; TCRdb lists only in-frame clones, some missing. The sample consists of more than 40,000 clones, approximately 83% of them appearing once. The sequencing input was CD4+ T cells from blood buffy coats. The J gene is TRBJ2-7, the V gene TRBV10-3; 12 bases line up with TRBD2. This TCR was sampled from a human donor in good health. CDR3: CAISSLETSGSYEQYF. The CDR3 nucleotides are TGTGCCATCAGTTCTTTAGAGACTAGCGGGAGCTACGAGCAGTACTTC.